This T cell receptor beta chain was documented in a study of T cell repertoires in cytomegalovirus infection. Study details: CMV epitopes used comprised recently identified HLA-C-restricted ones and well-studied HLA-B-restricted ones. Public TCR beta signatures marked donors with CMV infection and the matching HLA. Study-wide results and limits: Totalled public TCR beta family frequency picked out people who carried CMV plus the relevant HLA.

TCRdb reprocessed the reads via MiXCR and lists one record per CDR3 protein. Of roughly 570,000 distinct CDR3 sequences in the sample, approximately 40% were seen once. This clonotype was found a few times. Its antigen is currently unknown. Trimming took 10 bases from V and 7 from J; bases not matched to a gene: 9. This CDR3 has 13 residues. Germline CDR1 and CDR2: KGHSH and LQKENI. The V gene is TRBV18, the J gene TRBJ2-1; TRBD2 matches 8 bases. Sequencing was performed on cultured PBMCs, taken from culture after CMV antigen stimulation. The origin of this receptor is a human donor in good health (CMV status not recorded). Some clones in this sample may be carry-over from other donors' samples. CDR3 DNA sequence: TGTGCCACCGCCGGGACTAGGTCTAATGAGCAGTTCTTC. It encodes CATAGTRSNEQFF. The whole variable domain, remainder taken from reference TRBV18 and TRBJ2-1, is NAGVMQNPRHLVRRRGQEARLRCSPMKGHSHVYWYRQLPEEGLKFMVYLQKENIIDESGMPKERFSAEFPKEGPSILRIQQVVRGDSAAYFCATAGTRSNEQFFGPGTRLTVL.